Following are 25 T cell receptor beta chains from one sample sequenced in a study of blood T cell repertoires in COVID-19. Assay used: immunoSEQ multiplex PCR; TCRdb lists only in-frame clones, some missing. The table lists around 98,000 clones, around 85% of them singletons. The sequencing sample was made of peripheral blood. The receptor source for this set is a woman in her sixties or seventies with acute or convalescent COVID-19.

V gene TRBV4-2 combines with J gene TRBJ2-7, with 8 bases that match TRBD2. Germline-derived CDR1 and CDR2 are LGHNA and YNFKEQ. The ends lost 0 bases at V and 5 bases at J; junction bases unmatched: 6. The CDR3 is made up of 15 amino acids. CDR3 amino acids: CASSQDTGGGNEQYF. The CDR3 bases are TGTGCCAGCAGCCAAGATACCGGGGGGGGGAACGAGCAGTACTTC.

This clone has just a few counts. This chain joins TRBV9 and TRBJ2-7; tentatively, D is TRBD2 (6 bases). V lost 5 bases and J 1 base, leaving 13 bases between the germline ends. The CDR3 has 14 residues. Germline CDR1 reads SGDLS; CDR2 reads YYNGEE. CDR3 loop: CASSLGGLSYEQYF. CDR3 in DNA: TGTGCCAGCAGTTTAGGAGGGCTTTCCTACGAGCAGTACTTC. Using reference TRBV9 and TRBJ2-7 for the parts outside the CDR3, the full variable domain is DSGVTQTPKHLITATGQRVTLRCSPRSGDLSVYWYQQSLDQGLQFLIQYYNGEERAKGNILERFSAQQFPDLHSELNLSSLELGDSALYFCASSLGGLSYEQYFGPGTRLTVT.

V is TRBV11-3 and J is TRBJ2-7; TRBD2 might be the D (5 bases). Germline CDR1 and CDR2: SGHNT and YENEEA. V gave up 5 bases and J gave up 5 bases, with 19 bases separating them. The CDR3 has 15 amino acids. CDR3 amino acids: CASSPYDGNRHEQYF. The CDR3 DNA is TGTGCCAGCAGCCCCTACGACGGGAACCGTCACGAGCAGTACTTC.

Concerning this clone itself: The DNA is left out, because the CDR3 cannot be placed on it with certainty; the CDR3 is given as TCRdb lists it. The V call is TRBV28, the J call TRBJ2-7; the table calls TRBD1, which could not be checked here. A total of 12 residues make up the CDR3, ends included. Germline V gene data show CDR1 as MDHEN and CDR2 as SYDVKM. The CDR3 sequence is CASRVGPGSVYF.

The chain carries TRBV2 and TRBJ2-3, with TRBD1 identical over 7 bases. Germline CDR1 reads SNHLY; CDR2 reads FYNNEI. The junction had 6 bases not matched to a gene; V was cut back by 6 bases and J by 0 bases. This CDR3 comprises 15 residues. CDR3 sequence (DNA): TGTGCCAGCAGCAGGGACAGATCTAGCACAGATACGCAGTATTTT. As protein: CASSRDRSSTDTQYF.

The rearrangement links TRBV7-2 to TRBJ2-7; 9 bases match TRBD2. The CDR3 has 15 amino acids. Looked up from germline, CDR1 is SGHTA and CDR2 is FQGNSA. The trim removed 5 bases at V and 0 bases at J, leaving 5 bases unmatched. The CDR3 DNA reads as TGTGCCAGCAGCAGTAGCGGGGGAAGCTCCTACGAGCAGTACTTC. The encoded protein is CASSSSGGSSYEQYF.

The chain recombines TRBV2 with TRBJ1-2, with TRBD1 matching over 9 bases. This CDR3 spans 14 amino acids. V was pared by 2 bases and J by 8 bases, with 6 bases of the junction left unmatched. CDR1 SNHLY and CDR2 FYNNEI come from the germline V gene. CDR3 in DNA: TGTGCCAGCAGTGAACGACAGGGGGGCTCCGGCTACACCTTC. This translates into CASSERQGGSGYTF.

The CDR3 reads CASSSPTGGSYGYTF. CDR3 nucleotide sequence: TGCGCCAGCAGCTCGCCGACAGGGGGCAGCTATGGCTACACCTTC. The chain uses TRBV5-1 and TRBJ1-2, with 10 bases that match TRBD1. CDR1 SGHRS and CDR2 YFSETQ come from the germline V gene. The length of the CDR3 is 15 residues. V gave up 3 bases and J gave up 4 bases; unmatched junction bases: 6.

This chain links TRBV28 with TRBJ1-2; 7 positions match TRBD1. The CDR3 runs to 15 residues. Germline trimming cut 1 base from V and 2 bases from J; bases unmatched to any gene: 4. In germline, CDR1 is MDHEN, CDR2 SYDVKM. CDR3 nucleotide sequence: TGTGCCAGCAGTTTATTGACAGGGCCCAACTATGGCTACACCTTC. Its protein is CASSLLTGPNYGYTF.

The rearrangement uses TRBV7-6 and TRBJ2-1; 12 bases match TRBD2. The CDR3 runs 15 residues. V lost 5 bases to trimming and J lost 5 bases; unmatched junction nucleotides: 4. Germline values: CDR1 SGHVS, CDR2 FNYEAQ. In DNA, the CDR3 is TGTGCCAGCAGCAGACTAGCGGGGGTAAACAATGAGCAGTTCTTC. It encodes CASSRLAGVNNEQFF.

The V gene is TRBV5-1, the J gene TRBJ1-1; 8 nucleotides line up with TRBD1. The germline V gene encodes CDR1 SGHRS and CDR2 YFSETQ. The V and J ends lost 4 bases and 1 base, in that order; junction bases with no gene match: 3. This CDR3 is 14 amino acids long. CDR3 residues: CASSQTGGNTEAFF. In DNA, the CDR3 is TGCGCCAGCAGCCAAACAGGGGGGAACACTGAAGCTTTCTTT.

The CDR3 region has the DNA TGTGCCAGTAGTAATAGACAGGGGGATAACTATGGCTACACCTTC. Translating gives CASSNRQGDNYGYTF. The chain combines TRBV19 with TRBJ1-2; 9 nucleotides line up with TRBD1. There are 15 residues in the CDR3. Germline assignment: CDR1 LNHDA and CDR2 SQIVND (reference sequence). With V trimmed by 4 bases and J by 1 base, 4 bases remained unmatched. Variable domain in full (rest from reference TRBV19 and TRBJ1-2): DGGITQSPKYLFRKEGQNVTLSCEQNLNHDAMYWYRQDPGQGLRLIYYSQIVNDFQKGDIAEGYSVSREKKESFPLTVTSAQKNPTAFYLCASSNRQGDNYGYTFGSGTRLTVV.

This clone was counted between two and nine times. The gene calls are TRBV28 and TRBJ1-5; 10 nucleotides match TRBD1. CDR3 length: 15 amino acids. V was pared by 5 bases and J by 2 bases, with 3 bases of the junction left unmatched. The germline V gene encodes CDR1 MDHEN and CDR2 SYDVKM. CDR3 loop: CASSGTGDGNQPQHF. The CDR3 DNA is TGTGCCAGCAGTGGGACAGGGGATGGCAATCAGCCCCAGCATTTT.

CDR3 DNA sequence: TGCGCCAGCACCCTCGGACAGGGGGCTTACGAGCAGTACTTC. This codes for CASTLGQGAYEQYF. This sequence joins TRBV5-1 and TRBJ2-7; 11 bases map to TRBD1. CDR3 size: 14 residues. The V gene's germline CDR1 is SGHRS and CDR2 YFSETQ. Trimming removed 6 bases from V and 4 bases from J; junction bases left unmatched: 6.

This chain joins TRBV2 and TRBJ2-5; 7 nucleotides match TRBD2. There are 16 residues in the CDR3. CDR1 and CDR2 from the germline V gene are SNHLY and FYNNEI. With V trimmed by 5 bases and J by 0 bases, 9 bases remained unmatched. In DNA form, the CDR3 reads TGTGCCAGCAGTCCGGCCATCGGGAGGTACCAAGAGACCCAGTACTTC. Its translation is CASSPAIGRYQETQYF.

For the CDR3, the DNA is TGCGCCAGCAGCCAGGAAACTCCACTAGCGGGGGGGCCCAATGAGCAGTTCTTC. It codes for CASSQETPLAGGPNEQFF. This sequence joins TRBV4-1 and TRBJ2-1; TRBD2 matches at 13 bases. The CDR3 runs to 18 residues. V gave up 3 bases and J gave up 6 bases; unmatched junction bases: 11. Per the germline V gene, CDR1 is MGHRA and CDR2 is YSYEKL.

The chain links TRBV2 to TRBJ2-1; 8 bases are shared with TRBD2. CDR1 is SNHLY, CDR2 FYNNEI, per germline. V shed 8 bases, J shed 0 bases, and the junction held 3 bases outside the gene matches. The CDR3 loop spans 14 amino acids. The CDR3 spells CASRGGSSYNEQFF. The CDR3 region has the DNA TGTGCCAGCCGGGGGGGGAGCTCCTACAATGAGCAGTTCTTC.

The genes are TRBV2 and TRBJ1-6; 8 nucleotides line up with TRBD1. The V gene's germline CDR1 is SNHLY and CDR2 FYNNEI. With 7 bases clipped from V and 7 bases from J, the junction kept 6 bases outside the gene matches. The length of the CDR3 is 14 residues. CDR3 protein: CASIRDRTNSPLHF. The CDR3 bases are TGTGCCAGCATCCGGGACAGGACGAATTCACCCCTCCACTTT.

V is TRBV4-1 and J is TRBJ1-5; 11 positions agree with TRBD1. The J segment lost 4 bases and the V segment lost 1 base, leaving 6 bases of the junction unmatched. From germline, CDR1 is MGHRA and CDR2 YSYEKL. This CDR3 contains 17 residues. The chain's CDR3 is CASSQGGDRGVNQPQHF. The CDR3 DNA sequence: TGCGCCAGCAGCCAAGGGGGGGACAGGGGGGTTAATCAGCCCCAGCATTTT.

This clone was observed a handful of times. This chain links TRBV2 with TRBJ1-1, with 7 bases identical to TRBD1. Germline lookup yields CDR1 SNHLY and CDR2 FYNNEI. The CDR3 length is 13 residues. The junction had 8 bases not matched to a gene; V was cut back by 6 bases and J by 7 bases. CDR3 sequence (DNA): TGTGCCAGCAGAGACAGGGCGCGGGGTGAAGCTTTCTTT. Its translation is CASRDRARGEAFF.

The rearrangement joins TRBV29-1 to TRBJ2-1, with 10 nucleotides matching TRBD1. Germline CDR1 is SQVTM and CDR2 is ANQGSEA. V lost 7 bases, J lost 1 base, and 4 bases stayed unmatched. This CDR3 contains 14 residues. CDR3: CSGADRGSYNEQFF. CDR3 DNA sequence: TGCAGCGGTGCGGACAGGGGGTCCTACAATGAGCAGTTCTTC.

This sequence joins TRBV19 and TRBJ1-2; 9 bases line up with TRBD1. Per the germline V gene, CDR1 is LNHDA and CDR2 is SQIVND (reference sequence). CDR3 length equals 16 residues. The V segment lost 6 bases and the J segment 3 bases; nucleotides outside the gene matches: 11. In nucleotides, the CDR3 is TGTGCCAGTAGACCCACCTCGGGACAGGGCGACTATGGCTACACCTTC. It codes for CASRPTSGQGDYGYTF.

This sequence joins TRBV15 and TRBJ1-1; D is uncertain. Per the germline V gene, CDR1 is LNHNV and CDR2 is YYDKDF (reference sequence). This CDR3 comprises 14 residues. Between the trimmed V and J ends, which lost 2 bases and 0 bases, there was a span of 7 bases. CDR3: CATSRNGLNTEAFF. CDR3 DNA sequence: TGTGCCACCAGCAGAAATGGGCTGAACACTGAAGCTTTCTTT.

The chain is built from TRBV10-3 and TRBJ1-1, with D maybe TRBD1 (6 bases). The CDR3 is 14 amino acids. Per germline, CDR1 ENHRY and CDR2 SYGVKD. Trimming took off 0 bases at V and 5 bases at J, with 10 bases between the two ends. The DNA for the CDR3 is TGTGCCATCAGTGAGTCGAGGACAGTTACTGAAGCTTTCTTT. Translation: CAISESRTVTEAFF.

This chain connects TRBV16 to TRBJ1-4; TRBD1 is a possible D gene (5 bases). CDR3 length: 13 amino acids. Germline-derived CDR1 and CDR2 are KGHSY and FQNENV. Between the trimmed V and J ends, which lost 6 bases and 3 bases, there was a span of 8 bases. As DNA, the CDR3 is TGTGCCAGCAGTGGGGCAGCTAATGAAAAACTGTTTTTT. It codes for CASSGAANEKLFF. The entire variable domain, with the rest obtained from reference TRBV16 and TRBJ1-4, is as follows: GEEVAQTPKHLVRGEGQKAKLYCAPIKGHSYVFWYQQVLKNEFKFLISFQNENVFDETGMPKERFSAKCLPNSPCSLEIQATKLEDSAVYFCASSGAANEKLFFGSGTQLSVL.